This TCR beta chain emerged from a study of T-cell reconstitution after alpha-beta-depleted transplantation in children. This CDR3 is 13 amino acids long. Looked up from germline, CDR1 is KGHDR and CDR2 is SFDVKD. V gave up 6 bases and J gave up 6 bases; unmatched junction bases: 4. Molecular barcoding with unique molecular identifiers was used for the TCRbeta library. TCRdb processed the PCR reads anew with MiXCR; each CDR3 protein has one entry. Among under 300,000 distinct CDR3 sequences listed, 11% were seen once. Findings of the study overall: There were reportedly several hundred expanded graft clones from which alpha-beta T cells came about two months after transplant. T-cell numbers and diversity one year post-transplant derived largely from freshly generated T cells. From surviving recipient T cells and thymic progenitors came the high day-60 TCRbeta diversity observed in some patients.

In its sample, this clonotype was seen many times. Antigen specificity is unknown. The V gene is TRBV24-1, the J gene TRBJ2-3, with 8 bases lining up with TRBD2. The sequences come from peripheral blood, collected 180 days after TCRalphabeta/CD19-depleted stem cell transplant. This receptor was taken from a male patient aged 2-9 years who had a stem cell transplant for chronic granulomatous disease, so the T cells may come from the graft donor. The CDR3 bases are TGTGCCACCAGTCCAGCGGGGGTTGATACGCAGTATTTT. Translation gives CATSPAGVDTQYF.